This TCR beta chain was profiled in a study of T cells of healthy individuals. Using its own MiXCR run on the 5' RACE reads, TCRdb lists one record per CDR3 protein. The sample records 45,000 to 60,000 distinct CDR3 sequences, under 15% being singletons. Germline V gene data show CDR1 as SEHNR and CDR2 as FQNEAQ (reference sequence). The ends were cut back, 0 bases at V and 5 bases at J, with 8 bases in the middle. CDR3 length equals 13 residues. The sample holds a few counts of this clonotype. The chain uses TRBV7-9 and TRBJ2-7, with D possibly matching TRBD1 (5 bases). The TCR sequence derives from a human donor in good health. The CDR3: CASSLARANEQYF. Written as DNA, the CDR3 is TGTGCCAGCAGCTTAGCCAGGGCCAACGAGCAGTACTTC.